This is a list of T cell receptor beta chains from one sample in a study of early T cells in non-severe SARS-CoV-2 infection. TCRdb passed the 5' RACE reads through MiXCR, listing each CDR3 protein once. The table includes roughly 35,000 distinct CDR3 sequences, roughly 5% detected once. Sequencing was done on a sample of whole blood. All receptors come from an adult who was a healthcare worker with PCR-confirmed SARS-CoV-2 infection or an uninfected control (not recorded which). The CDR3 runs from the conserved cysteine through the conserved F or W. D genes are given only for firm matches. The size entry is marked missing in some rows and otherwise reads once, few, many or a size class.

v_gene: TRBV12-3/TRBV12-4
d_gene: TRBD1
j_gene: TRBJ1-1
abundance: many
CDR3aa: CASSSGQGTRMNTEAFF
CDR3nt: TGTGCCAGCAGTTCGGGACAGGGCACGCGCATGAACACTGAAGCTTTCTTT

v_gene: TRBV6-6
d_gene: NA
j_gene: TRBJ1-4
abundance: NA
CDR3aa: CASSYGPNRGEKLFF
CDR3nt: TGTGCCAGCAGTTACGGTCCGAATCGTGGTGAAAAACTGTTTTTT

v_gene: TRBV6-5
d_gene: NA
j_gene: TRBJ2-3
abundance: NA
CDR3aa: CASSYLAYSTDTQYF
CDR3nt: TGTGCCAGCAGTTACTTGGCGTATAGCACAGATACGCAGTATTTT

v_gene: TRBV5-5
d_gene: NA
j_gene: TRBJ2-2
abundance: many
CDR3aa: CASSLLTGGELFF
CDR3nt: TGTGCCAGCAGCCTGTTAACGGGCGGGGAGCTGTTTTTT

v_gene: TRBV6-2/TRBV6-3
d_gene: NA
j_gene: TRBJ2-6
abundance: few
CDR3aa: CASSYGGTGANVLTF
CDR3nt: TGTGCCAGCAGTTACGGGGGTACTGGGGCCAACGTCCTGACTTTC

v_gene: TRBV5-6
d_gene: TRBD1
j_gene: TRBJ2-5
abundance: many
CDR3aa: CASSGGQSPGETQYF
CDR3nt: TGTGCCAGCAGCGGGGGACAGTCCCCGGGAGAGACCCAGTACTTC

v_gene: TRBV28
d_gene: NA
j_gene: TRBJ2-4
abundance: NA
CDR3aa: CASSLGQGNIQYF
CDR3nt: TGTGCCAGCAGTTTAGGTCAGGGAAACATTCAGTACTTC

v_gene: TRBV15
d_gene: NA
j_gene: TRBJ2-7
abundance: many
CDR3aa: CATSRERRYEQYF
CDR3nt: TGTGCCACCAGCAGAGAACGAAGATACGAGCAGTACTTC

v_gene: TRBV18
d_gene: NA
j_gene: TRBJ1-1
abundance: many
CDR3aa: CASSPRGKNTEAFF
CDR3nt: TGTGCCAGCTCACCGAGGGGGAAGAACACTGAAGCTTTCTTT

v_gene: TRBV20-1
d_gene: NA
j_gene: TRBJ1-2
abundance: many
CDR3aa: CSASPMTDGYTF
CDR3nt: TGCAGTGCCTCGCCGATGACAGATGGCTACACCTTC

v_gene: TRBV2
d_gene: TRBD2
j_gene: TRBJ2-1
abundance: NA
CDR3aa: CASEFGGGSYNEQFF
CDR3nt: TGTGCCAGCGAATTCGGGGGGGGTTCCTACAATGAGCAGTTCTTC